This T cell receptor beta chain was recorded in a study of blood T cell repertoires in COVID-19. Study at large: Sites in the United States, Italy and Spain provided acute and convalescent COVID-19 samples. In each case, the material was cDNA or gDNA derived from T cells, B-cell-depleted T cells, or PBMCs.

Per the original data handling: It was from reference gene primer amplification that nucleated cell counts were estimated. Sequencing used immunoSEQ multiplex PCR; TCRdb keeps in-frame clones, though not all of them. The V and J calls and clone size are taken from that table; D and trimming were inferred from the DNA. The sample lists roughly 64,000 clones; 75% to 95% were seen once. The CDR3 loop spans 14 amino acids. Per the germline V gene, CDR1 is SGHRS and CDR2 is YFSETQ. Deletions cut 0 bases from V and 1 base from J, with 4 bases between. The genes are TRBV5-1 and TRBJ2-2; D unclear. This TCR was sampled from a woman older than 75 with active COVID-19. Sequenced material: peripheral blood. DNA for the CDR3: TGCGCCAGCAGCTTGGGACAGAACACCGGGGAGCTGTTTTTT. It encodes CASSLGQNTGELFF.